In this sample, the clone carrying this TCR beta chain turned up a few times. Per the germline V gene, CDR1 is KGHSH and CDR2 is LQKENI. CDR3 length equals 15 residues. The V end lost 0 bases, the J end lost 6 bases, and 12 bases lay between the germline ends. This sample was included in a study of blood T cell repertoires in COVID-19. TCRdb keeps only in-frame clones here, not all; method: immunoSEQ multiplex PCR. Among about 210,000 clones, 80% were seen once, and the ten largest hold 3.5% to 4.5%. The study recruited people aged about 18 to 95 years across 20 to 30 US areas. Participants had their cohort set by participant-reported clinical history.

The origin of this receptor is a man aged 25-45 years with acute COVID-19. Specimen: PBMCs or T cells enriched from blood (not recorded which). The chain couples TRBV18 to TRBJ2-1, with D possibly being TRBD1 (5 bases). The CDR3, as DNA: TGTGCCAGCTCACCACCGGCAGGGTGGGGCAATGAGCAGTTCTTC. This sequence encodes CASSPPAGWGNEQFF.